This T cell receptor (beta chain) was identified in a study of cytomegalovirus exposure and HLA in healthy donors. As for the study in general: Membership in the Caucasian-associated ancestry cluster was found for 81% of approximately 380 genotyped donors. Broader study findings: A later analysis found that most CMV-associated TCR beta chains appeared HLA-restricted. When presence/absence was analysed, sequencing depth was taken to be roughly uniform across donors.

As concerns this clone: What it recognizes is unknown.

It was with 60 Vbeta and 13 Jbeta primers that the PCR ran. The protocol was immunoSEQ multiplex PCR, while the TCRdb copy is restricted to in-frame clones and leaves out a portion. The table has about 210,000 clones, 82% seen once; the top ten hold about 6.4%. CDR1 and CDR2 (germline): DFQATT, SNEGSKA (reference sequence). With 3 bases removed from V and 6 bases from J, the gap between germline ends came to 6 bases. The CDR3 is made up of 11 amino acids. The genes are TRBV20-1 and TRBJ2-1; no definite D call. This clonotype originated in a man aged 35 to 55 in good health and CMV-seropositive. Sequencing was done on a sample of PBMCs. CDR3 in DNA: TGCAGTGCTAGCGGGTCCAATGAGCAGTTCTTC. It codes for CSASGSNEQFF.